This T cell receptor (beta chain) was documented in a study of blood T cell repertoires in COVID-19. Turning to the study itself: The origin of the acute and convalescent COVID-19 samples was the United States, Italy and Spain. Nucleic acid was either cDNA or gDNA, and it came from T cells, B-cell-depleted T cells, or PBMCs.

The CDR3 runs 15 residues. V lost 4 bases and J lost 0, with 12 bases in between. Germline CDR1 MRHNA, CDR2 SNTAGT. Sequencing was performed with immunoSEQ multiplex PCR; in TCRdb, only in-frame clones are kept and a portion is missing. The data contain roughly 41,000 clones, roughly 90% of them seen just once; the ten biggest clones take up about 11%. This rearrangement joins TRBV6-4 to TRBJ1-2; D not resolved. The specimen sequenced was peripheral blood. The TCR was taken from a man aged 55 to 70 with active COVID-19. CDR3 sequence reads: CASSGREGTNYGYTF. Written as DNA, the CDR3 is TGTGCCAGCAGTGGAAGGGAGGGTACTAACTATGGCTACACCTTC.